The next 7 T cell receptor beta chains were all read from a single sample in a study of T cell repertoires in cytomegalovirus infection. TCRdb ran MiXCR on the reads and lists one entry per CDR3 protein. Of around 740,000 distinct CDR3 sequences listed, 35% are singletons. What was sequenced was PBMCs. The source is a human donor in good health (CMV status not recorded). Some clones in this sample may be carry-over from other donors' samples.

This clonotype has just a few counts. The chain uses TRBV11-2 and TRBJ1-2; 9 bases are shared with TRBD1. The V segment lost 7 bases and the J segment 4 bases; nucleotides outside the gene matches: 7. In germline, CDR1 is SGHAT, CDR2 FQNNGV. The CDR3 length is 14 residues. CDR3 sequence reads: CASNDRGGTYGYTF. CDR3 nucleotides: TGTGCCAGCAATGACAGGGGGGGTACCTATGGCTACACCTTC.

J is TRBJ2-1 and V is TRBV3-1, with 14 bases lining up with TRBD2. V lost 3 bases and J lost 8; bases outside the gene matches: 18. Germline V CDR1 and CDR2: LGHDT, YNNKEL (reference sequence). This CDR3 is 20 amino acids long. CDR3 sequence (DNA): TGTGCCAGCAGCCAGTTTAAACCGGGACTAGCGGGAGACCATCTCGATGAGCAGTTCTTC. This translates into CASSQFKPGLAGDHLDEQFF.

The chain couples TRBV20-1 to TRBJ2-7, with D unresolved. Trimming cost V 5 bases and J 1 base, with 15 bases left between them. This CDR3 comprises 14 residues. Germline CDR1 is DFQATT and CDR2 is SNEGSKA (reference sequence). For the CDR3, the DNA is TGCAGTGCTTTACGGAGAGCTGATTCCTACGAGCAGTACTTC. Residues: CSALRRADSYEQYF.

The V gene is TRBV20-1, the J gene TRBJ1-6; D unclear. Looked up from germline, CDR1 is DFQATT and CDR2 is SNEGSKA (reference sequence). The CDR3 covers 14 residues. The V gene lost 5 bases and the J gene lost 5 bases, with 13 bases spanning the gap. CDR3 loop: CSAPRQTDNSPLHF. Here the CDR3 DNA reads TGCAGTGCTCCCCGGCAGACCGATAATTCACCCCTCCACTTT.

The V call is TRBV28, the J call TRBJ2-1; no clear D gene. Trimming took 5 bases from V and 5 from J, leaving 1 base between them. Germline V gene sequence: CDR1 MDHEN, CDR2 SYDVKM. This CDR3 is built from 10 residues. In DNA form, the CDR3 reads TGTGCCAGCAGTAACAATGAGCAGTTCTTC. Its protein is CASSNNEQFF.

Turning to this clonotype: This is likely a read error, given that the CDR3 carries no conserved phenylalanine or tryptophan at its end. The CDR3 spells CASTVQRFEQYS. In DNA, the CDR3 is TGTGCCAGTACCGTACAGCGGTTCGAGCAGTACTCC. The chain couples TRBV19 to TRBJ2-7; TRBD2 is a possible D gene (5 bases). The CDR3 covers 12 residues. V shed 7 bases and J shed 6 bases, with 13 bases lying between them. Per the germline V gene, CDR1 is LNHDA and CDR2 is SQIVND (reference sequence).

This clonotype was recorded many times. V usage is TRBV12-3 or TRBV12-4 and J usage is TRBJ1-4; 10 bases map to TRBD1. The CDR3 covers 15 residues. The V segment lost 5 bases and the J segment 8 bases; nucleotides outside the gene matches: 8. CDR3: CASSLRQGAGEKLFF. DNA of the CDR3: TGTGCCAGCAGTCTCCGACAGGGGGCCGGGGAAAAACTGTTTTTT.